The T cell receptor beta chain described here comes from a study of T cell responses to AZD1222 COVID-19 vaccine. Repertoires were generated with immunoSEQ multiplex PCR, while TCRdb's copy carries only in-frame clones and drops some. The sample consists of more than 150,000 clones, roughly 93% of them appearing once. CDR1 is MNHNS, CDR2 SASEGT, per germline. V lost 0 bases, J lost 5 bases, and 10 bases lay in between. The CDR3 is 14 amino acids. Overall study findings and caveats: Donors skewed white British and female; clonal diversity was possibly underestimated. Only a handful of individuals given AZD1222 were seropositive at baseline.

A remark on this clone: What it recognizes is unknown.

The chain carries TRBV6-1 and TRBJ1-1; weak D call: TRBD1 (5 bases). The sequence derives from an adult in good health. Material: peripheral blood, obtained on day 0 of AZD1222 vaccination. This CDR3 is CASSEAQGFTEAFF. For the CDR3, the DNA is TGTGCCAGCAGTGAAGCTCAGGGATTTACTGAAGCTTTCTTT.